Listed below are T cell receptor beta chains from one sample, sequenced in a study of CD8 T cells in Susac syndrome. Each CDR3 protein is one row after TCRdb ran MiXCR on the immunoSEQ multiplex PCR reads. Of approximately 200,000 distinct CDR3 sequences in the sample, over 90% were seen once. What was sequenced was CD4+ T cells from PBMCs. These receptors all stem from a human donor with multiple sclerosis. Each CDR3 is given with its conserved first and last residue. The order of the fields is D gene, V gene, clone size, J gene, CDR3 protein, CDR3 DNA. A D gene is named only where the DNA matches it firmly. A row's size may be missing; if present it is once, few, many or a size class.

D: NA; V: TRBV23-1; size: once; J: TRBJ1-1; CDR3: CASRLRRKNTEAFF; DNA: TGCGCCAGCAGACTCAGGAGGAAGAACACTGAAGCTTTCTTT
D: TRBD1; V: TRBV27; size: NA; J: TRBJ1-5; CDR3: CASSSQGTNQPQHF; DNA: TGTGCCAGCAGTTCACAGGGGACCAATCAGCCCCAGCATTTT
D: TRBD1; V: TRBV2; size: once; J: TRBJ2-1; CDR3: CASRTGSYNEQFF; DNA: TGTGCCAGCAGGACAGGGAGCTACAATGAGCAGTTCTTC
D: NA; V: TRBV3-1; size: once; J: TRBJ2-1; CDR3: CASSQFGASEQFF; DNA: TGTGCCAGCAGCCAATTTGGCGCGAGCGAGCAGTTCTTC
D: TRBD1; V: TRBV20-1; size: NA; J: TRBJ2-1; CDR3: CSVPGQSYNEQFF; DNA: TGCAGTGTCCCGGGACAGAGCTACAATGAGCAGTTCTTC
D: NA; V: TRBV15; size: NA; J: TRBJ1-3; CDR3: CATSNLLSGNTIYF; DNA: TGTGCCACCAGCAACCTCCTCTCTGGAAACACCATATATTTT
D: TRBD2; V: TRBV20-1; size: NA; J: TRBJ2-5; CDR3: CSARDHLAGVIQETQYF; DNA: TGCAGTGCTAGAGATCATCTAGCGGGGGTGATCCAAGAGACCCAGTACTTC
D: TRBD2; V: TRBV24-1; size: NA; J: TRBJ2-1; CDR3: CATSPGTSGATQFF; DNA: TGTGCCACCAGTCCAGGGACTAGCGGGGCCACCCAGTTCTTC
D: NA; V: TRBV20-1; size: NA; J: TRBJ1-2; CDR3: CSARDDRRYGYTF; DNA: TGCAGTGCTAGAGATGACAGGAGGTACGGCTACACCTTC
D: NA; V: TRBV7-3; size: few; J: TRBJ1-1; CDR3: CASSADRNTEAFF; DNA: TGTGCCAGCAGCGCCGATAGAAACACTGAAGCTTTCTTT
D: NA; V: TRBV7-2; size: NA; J: TRBJ1-2; CDR3: CASSAGVGGFGGYTF; DNA: TGTGCCAGCAGCGCGGGAGTCGGGGGCTTCGGTGGCTACACCTTC
D: TRBD1; V: TRBV12-3/TRBV12-4; size: NA; J: TRBJ1-6; CDR3: CASSPGQVVNSPLHF; DNA: TGTGCCAGCAGTCCAGGACAGGTCGTAAATTCACCCCTCCACTTT
D: NA; V: TRBV2; size: NA; J: TRBJ1-1; CDR3: CASTSQGLNTEAFF; DNA: TGTGCCAGTACATCCCAGGGATTGAACACTGAAGCTTTCTTT
D: TRBD1; V: TRBV6-6; size: NA; J: TRBJ1-1; CDR3: CASSYDRGMTEAFF; DNA: TGTGCCAGCAGTTATGACAGGGGTATGACTGAAGCTTTCTTT
D: TRBD1; V: TRBV30; size: NA; J: TRBJ2-6; CDR3: CAFTRDRGSGANVLTF; DNA: TGTGCCTTTACCCGGGACAGGGGGTCTGGGGCCAACGTCCTGACTTTC
D: NA; V: TRBV11-2; size: NA; J: TRBJ2-1; CDR3: CASSALTGPLDKFF; DNA: TGTGCCAGCAGCGCCCTTACCGGGCCCCTCGACAAGTTCTTC
D: NA; V: TRBV29-1; size: NA; J: TRBJ1-1; CDR3: CSVDGGTEAFF; DNA: TGCAGCGTCGACGGGGGGACTGAAGCTTTCTTT
D: NA; V: TRBV18; size: NA; J: TRBJ1-1; CDR3: CASSPRRGEGTEAFF; DNA: TGTGCCAGCTCCCCAAGGAGGGGTGAGGGCACTGAAGCTTTCTTT
D: TRBD1; V: TRBV12-3/TRBV12-4; size: NA; J: TRBJ2-1; CDR3: CASSGTGTLNEQFF; DNA: TGTGCCAGCAGCGGGACAGGGACCCTCAATGAGCAGTTCTTC
D: NA; V: TRBV7-3; size: NA; J: TRBJ2-1; CDR3: CASTDGNEQFF; DNA: TGTGCCAGCACGGACGGCAATGAGCAGTTCTTC
D: NA; V: TRBV6-1; size: NA; J: TRBJ2-5; CDR3: CASSESRQPQETQYF; DNA: TGTGCCAGCAGTGAATCCCGACAGCCTCAAGAGACCCAGTACTTC
D: TRBD1; V: TRBV27; size: NA; J: TRBJ1-1; CDR3: CASSSRTGVTEAFF; DNA: TGTGCCAGCAGTTCCAGGACAGGGGTAACTGAAGCTTTCTTT
D: NA; V: TRBV6-5; size: NA; J: TRBJ1-2; CDR3: CATGGRNFYGYTF; DNA: TGTGCCACCGGGGGGCGGAACTTCTATGGCTACACCTTC